Sequencing of this TCR beta chain was carried out in a study of beta chain features in type 1 diabetes. Whole-study results and caveats: Insertion counts at VDJ junctions were lower in type 1 diabetes patients, who also showed more deletions there. The study found moderately but significantly shorter TCRB CDR3s in all four CD4+ subsets of Type 1 diabetes patients.

Sequencing targeted expressed TCRB transcripts, as all isolated RNA had been reverse transcribed. Profiled with immunoSEQ multiplex PCR; TCRdb holds only in-frame clones, not every one. The sample holds a few hundred thousand clones; approximately 10% are singletons and the top ten take around 0.015%. This CDR3 region has 15 residues. The germline V gene has CDR1 SEHNR and CDR2 FQNEAQ (reference sequence). V lost 5 bases, J lost 5 bases, and 15 bases lay in between. About this clone itself: Its antigen is unidentified.

The origin of this receptor is a woman in her 30s in good health. Input material: naive CD4+ T cells from blood. The chain recombines TRBV7-9 with TRBJ1-4; tentative D call: TRBD1 (6 bases). The CDR3 reads CASSRNGQYNEKLFF. CDR3 DNA: TGTGCCAGCAGCAGAAATGGACAGTACAATGAAAAACTGTTTTTT.